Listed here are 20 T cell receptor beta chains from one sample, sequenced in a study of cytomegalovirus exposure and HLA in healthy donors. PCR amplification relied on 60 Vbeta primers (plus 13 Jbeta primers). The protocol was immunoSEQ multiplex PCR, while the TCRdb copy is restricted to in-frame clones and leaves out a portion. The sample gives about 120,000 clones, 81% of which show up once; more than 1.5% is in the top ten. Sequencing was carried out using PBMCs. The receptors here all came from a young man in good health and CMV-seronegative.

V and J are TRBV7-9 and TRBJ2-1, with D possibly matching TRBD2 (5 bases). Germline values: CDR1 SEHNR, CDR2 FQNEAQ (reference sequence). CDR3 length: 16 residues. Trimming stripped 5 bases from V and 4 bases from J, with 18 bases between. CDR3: CASSPMGSNNYNEQFF. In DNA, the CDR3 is TGTGCCAGCAGCCCCATGGGGAGCAACAATTACAATGAGCAGTTCTTC.

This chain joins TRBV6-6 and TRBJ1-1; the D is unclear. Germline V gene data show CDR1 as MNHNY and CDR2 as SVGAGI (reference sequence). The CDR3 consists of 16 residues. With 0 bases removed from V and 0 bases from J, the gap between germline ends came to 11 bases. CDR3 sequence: CASSYSRMAMNTEAFF. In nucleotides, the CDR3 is TGTGCCAGCAGTTACTCCCGCATGGCCATGAACACTGAAGCTTTCTTT.

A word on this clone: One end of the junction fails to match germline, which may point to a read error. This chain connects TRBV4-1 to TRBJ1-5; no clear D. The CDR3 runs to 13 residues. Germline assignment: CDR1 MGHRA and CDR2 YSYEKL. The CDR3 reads CASSQDVWQPQHF. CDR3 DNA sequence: TGCGCCAGCAGTCAAGATGTGTGGCAACCCCAGCATTTT.

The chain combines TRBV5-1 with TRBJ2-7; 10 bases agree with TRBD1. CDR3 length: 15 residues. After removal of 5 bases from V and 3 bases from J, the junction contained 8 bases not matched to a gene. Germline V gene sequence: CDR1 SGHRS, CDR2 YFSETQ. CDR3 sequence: CASSFSGTGDYEQYF. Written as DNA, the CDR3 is TGCGCCAGCAGTTTCTCCGGGACAGGGGACTACGAGCAGTACTTC.

The CDR3 DNA follows: TGTGCCAGCAGTGAAGGACAGGGGACGAATTCACCCCTCCACTTT. Protein sequence: CASSEGQGTNSPLHF. The chain has TRBV6-1 and TRBJ1-6; 8 positions agree with TRBD1. Unmatched junction bases numbered 3, after V lost 1 base and J lost 7 bases. Germline CDR1 and CDR2: MNHNS and SASEGT. The CDR3 runs to 15 residues.

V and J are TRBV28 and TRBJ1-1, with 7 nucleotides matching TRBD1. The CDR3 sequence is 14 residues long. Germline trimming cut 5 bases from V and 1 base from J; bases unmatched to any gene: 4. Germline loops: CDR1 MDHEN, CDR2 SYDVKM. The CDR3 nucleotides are TGTGCCAGCAGTATCCGGGACAGGAACACTGAAGCTTTCTTT. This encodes CASSIRDRNTEAFF. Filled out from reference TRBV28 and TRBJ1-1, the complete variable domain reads DVKVTQSSRYLVKRTGEKVFLECVQDMDHENMFWYRQDPGLGLRLIYFSYDVKMKEKGDIPEGYSVSREKKERFSLILESASTNQTSMYLCASSIRDRNTEAFFGQGTRLTVV.

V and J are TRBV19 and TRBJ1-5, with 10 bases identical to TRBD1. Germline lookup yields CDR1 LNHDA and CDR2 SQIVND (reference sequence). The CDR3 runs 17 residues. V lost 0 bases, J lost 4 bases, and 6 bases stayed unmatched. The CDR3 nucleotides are TGTGCCAGTAGTATAGAGACAGGGGGCATGGGAAATCAGCCCCAGCATTTT. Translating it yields CASSIETGGMGNQPQHF.

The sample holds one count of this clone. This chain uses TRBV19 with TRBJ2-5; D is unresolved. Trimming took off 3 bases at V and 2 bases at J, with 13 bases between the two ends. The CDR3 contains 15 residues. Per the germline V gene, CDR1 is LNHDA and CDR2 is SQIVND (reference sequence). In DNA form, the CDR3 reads TGTGCCAGTAGTATCCGAGGAATTAATCAAGAGACCCAGTACTTC. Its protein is CASSIRGINQETQYF.

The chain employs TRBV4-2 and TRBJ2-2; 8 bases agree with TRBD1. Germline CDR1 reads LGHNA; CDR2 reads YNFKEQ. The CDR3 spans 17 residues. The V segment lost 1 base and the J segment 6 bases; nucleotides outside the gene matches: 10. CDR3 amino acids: CASSQAMGTGGAGELFF. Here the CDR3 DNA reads TGTGCCAGCAGCCAAGCCATGGGGACAGGAGGGGCCGGGGAGCTGTTTTTT.

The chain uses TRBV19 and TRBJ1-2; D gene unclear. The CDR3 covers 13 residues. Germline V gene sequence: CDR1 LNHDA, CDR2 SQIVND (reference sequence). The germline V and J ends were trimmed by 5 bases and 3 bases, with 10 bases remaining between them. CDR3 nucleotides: TGTGCCAGTAGTGCGTGGGCCGACTATGGCTACACCTTC. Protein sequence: CASSAWADYGYTF. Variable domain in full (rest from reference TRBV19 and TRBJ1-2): DGGITQSPKYLFRKEGQNVTLSCEQNLNHDAMYWYRQDPGQGLRLIYYSQIVNDFQKGDIAEGYSVSREKKESFPLTVTSAQKNPTAFYLCASSAWADYGYTFGSGTRLTVV.

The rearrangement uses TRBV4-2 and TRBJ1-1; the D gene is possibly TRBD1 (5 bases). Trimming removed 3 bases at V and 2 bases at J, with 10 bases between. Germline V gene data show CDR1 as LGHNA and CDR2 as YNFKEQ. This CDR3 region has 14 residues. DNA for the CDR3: TGTGCCAGCAGCCAGGCGGGGCCTAACACTGAAGCTTTCTTT. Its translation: CASSQAGPNTEAFF.

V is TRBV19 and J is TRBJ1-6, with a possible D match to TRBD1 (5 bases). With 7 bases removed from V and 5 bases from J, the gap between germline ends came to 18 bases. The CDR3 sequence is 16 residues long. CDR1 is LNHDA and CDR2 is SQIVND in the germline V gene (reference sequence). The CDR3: CASNDGTGPNNSPLHF. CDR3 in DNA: TGTGCCAGTAACGATGGGACTGGGCCGAATAATTCACCCCTCCACTTT.

The CDR3 loop reads CASSAGTATQETQYF. The CDR3 DNA follows: TGCGCCAGCAGCGCCGGGACTGCCACCCAAGAGACCCAGTACTTC. V is TRBV5-1 and J is TRBJ2-5; D is perhaps TRBD2 (6 bases). The CDR3 totals 15 residues. Germline-derived CDR1 and CDR2 are SGHRS and YFSETQ. V shed 4 bases and J shed 1 base, with 14 bases lying between them.

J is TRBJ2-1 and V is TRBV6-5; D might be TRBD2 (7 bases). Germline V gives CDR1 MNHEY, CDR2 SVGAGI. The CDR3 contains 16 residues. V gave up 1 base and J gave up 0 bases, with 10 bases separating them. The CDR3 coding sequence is TGTGCCAGCAGTTACTTGGGGGGGCTCTCCTACAATGAGCAGTTCTTC. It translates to CASSYLGGLSYNEQFF.

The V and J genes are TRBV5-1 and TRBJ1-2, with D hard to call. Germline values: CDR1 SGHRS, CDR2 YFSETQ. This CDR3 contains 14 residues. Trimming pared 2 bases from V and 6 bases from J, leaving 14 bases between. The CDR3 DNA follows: TGCGCCAGCAGCTTCCCGGAGGTTAGCGATGGCTACACCTTC. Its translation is CASSFPEVSDGYTF.

As DNA, the CDR3 is TGTGCCAGCAGTGAACTAGCGGGGGCCATGAACACCGGGGAGCTGTTTTTT. It is translated as CASSELAGAMNTGELFF. V is TRBV6-1 and J is TRBJ2-2; 10 bases align to TRBD2. The germline V gene has CDR1 MNHNS and CDR2 SASEGT. The CDR3 contains 17 residues. V was clipped by 2 bases and J by 1 base; unmatched bases: 4.

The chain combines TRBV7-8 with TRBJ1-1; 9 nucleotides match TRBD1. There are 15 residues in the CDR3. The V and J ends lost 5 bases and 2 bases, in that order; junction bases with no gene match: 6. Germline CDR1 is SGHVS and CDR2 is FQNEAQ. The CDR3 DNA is TGTGCCAGCAGCAAGGGACAGGGAACCAACACTGAAGCTTTCTTT. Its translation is CASSKGQGTNTEAFF.

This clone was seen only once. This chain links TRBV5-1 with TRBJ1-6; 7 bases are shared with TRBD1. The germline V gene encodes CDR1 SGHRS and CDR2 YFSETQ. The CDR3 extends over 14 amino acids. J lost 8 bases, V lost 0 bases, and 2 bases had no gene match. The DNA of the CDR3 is TGCGCCAGCAGCTTGGACAGGGGTTATTCACCCCTCCACTTT. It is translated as CASSLDRGYSPLHF.

CDR3 in DNA: TGTGCCAGCAGCTTAGGGACAGGGGGGACCGGGGAGCTGTTTTTT. Its translation is CASSLGTGGTGELFF. The chain has TRBV5-6 and TRBJ2-2; the match to TRBD1 covers 11 bases. Germline-derived CDR1 and CDR2 are SGHDT and YYEEEE. The CDR3 covers 15 residues. After removal of 2 bases from V and 5 bases from J, the junction contained 2 bases not matched to a gene.

In nucleotides, the CDR3 is TGTGCCAGCAGCCAGGACAGGGTCTACTACGAGCAGTACTTC. Translating it yields CASSQDRVYYEQYF. This chain uses TRBV27 with TRBJ2-7, with 8 bases matching TRBD1. CDR3 length: 14 residues. Germline CDR1 and CDR2: MNHEY and SMNVEV (reference sequence). V trimming: 6 bases; J trimming: 3 bases; junction bases outside the gene matches: 7.